This T cell receptor beta chain was captured by sequencing in a study of shared clonotypes between healthy human individuals. Study findings and constraints: On the whole, naive subsets had larger estimated richness than memory subsets had. Unshared clonotypes carried lower generation probabilities than those common to all four donors.

The length of the CDR3 is 16 residues. Germline V gene data show CDR1 as LGHNT and CDR2 as FRNRAP. Trimming shortened V by 0 bases and J by 5 bases, and 15 bases separated the two germline ends. With regard to this clone: No antigen is known for it.

The method was immunoSEQ multiplex PCR; TCRdb's version includes in-frame clones alone and lacks a portion of them. The table lists millions of clones, around nine tenths of them singletons. Sequencing input: naive CD4+ T cells sorted from blood. Subset reported: CD45RA+ positively selected. V usage is TRBV12-5 and J usage is TRBJ2-3; D is perhaps TRBD1 or TRBD2 (6 bases each). The TCR sequence derives from a man aged 18 to 30 in good health. CDR3 loop: CASGLVLRGAIDTQYF. CDR3 in DNA: TGTGCTAGTGGTTTGGTACTTAGGGGGGCAATAGATACGCAGTATTTT.